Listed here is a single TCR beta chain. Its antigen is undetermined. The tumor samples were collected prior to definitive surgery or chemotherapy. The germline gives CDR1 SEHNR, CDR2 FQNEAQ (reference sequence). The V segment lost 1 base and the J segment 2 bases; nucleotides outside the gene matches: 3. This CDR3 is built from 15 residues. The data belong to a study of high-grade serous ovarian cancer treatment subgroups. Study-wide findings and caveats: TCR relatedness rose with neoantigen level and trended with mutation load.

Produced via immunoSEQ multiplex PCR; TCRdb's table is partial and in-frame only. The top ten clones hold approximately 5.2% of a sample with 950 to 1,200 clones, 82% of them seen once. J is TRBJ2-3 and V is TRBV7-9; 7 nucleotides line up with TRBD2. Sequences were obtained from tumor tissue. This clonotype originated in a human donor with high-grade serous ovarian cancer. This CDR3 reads CASSLGAGDTDTQYF. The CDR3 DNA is TGTGCCAGCAGCTTAGGGGCGGGAGACACAGATACGCAGTATTTT.